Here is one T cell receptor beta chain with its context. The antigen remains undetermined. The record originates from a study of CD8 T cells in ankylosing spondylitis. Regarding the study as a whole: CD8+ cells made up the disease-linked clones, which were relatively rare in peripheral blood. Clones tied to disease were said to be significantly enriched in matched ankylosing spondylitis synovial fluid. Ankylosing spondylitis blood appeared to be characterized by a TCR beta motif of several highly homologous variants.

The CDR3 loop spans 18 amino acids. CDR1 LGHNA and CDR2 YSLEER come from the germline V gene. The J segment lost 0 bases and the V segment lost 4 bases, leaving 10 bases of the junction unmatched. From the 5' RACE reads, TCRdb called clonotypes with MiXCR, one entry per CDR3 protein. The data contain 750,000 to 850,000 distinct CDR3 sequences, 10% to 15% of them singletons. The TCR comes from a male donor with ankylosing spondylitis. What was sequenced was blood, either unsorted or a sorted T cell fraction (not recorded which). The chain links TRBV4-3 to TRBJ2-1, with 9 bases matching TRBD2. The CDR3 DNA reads TGCGCCAGCAGCCGGCACCCCCAGACTAGCGGCTCCTACAATGAGCAGTTCTTC. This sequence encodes CASSRHPQTSGSYNEQFF.